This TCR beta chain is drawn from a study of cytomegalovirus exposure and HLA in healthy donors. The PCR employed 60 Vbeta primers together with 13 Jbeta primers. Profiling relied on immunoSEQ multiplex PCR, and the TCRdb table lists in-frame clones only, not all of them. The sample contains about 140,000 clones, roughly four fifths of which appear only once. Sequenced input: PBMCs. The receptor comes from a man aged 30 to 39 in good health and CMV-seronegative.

The CDR3 sequence: CASSVGTSGRGTYEQYF. In DNA form, the CDR3 reads TGTGCCAGCAGCGTCGGGACTAGCGGGAGGGGGACCTACGAGCAGTACTTC. This chain links TRBV13 with TRBJ2-7, with 16 bases that match TRBD2. The CDR3 contains 17 residues. With 5 bases clipped from V and 2 bases from J, the junction kept 6 bases outside the gene matches. Germline loops: CDR1 PRHDT, CDR2 FYEKMQ (reference sequence).